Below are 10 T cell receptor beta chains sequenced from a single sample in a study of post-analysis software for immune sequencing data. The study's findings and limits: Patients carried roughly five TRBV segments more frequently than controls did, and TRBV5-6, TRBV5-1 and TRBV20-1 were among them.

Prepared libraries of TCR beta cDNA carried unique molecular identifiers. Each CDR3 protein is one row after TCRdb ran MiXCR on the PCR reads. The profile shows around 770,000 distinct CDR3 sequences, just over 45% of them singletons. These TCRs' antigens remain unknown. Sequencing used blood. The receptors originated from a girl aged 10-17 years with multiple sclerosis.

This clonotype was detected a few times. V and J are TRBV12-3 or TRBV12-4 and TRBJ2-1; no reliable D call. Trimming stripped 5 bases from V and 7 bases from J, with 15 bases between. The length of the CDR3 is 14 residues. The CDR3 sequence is CASSPESHRNEQFF. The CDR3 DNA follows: TGTGCCAGCAGTCCCGAAAGCCACCGGAATGAGCAGTTCTTC.

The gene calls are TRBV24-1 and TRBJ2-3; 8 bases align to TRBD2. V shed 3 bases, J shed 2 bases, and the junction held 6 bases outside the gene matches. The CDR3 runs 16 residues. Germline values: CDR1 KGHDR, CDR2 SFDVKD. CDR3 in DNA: TGTGCCACCAGTGATGCGCGGGAGGACTTCACAGATACGCAGTATTTT. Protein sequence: CATSDAREDFTDTQYF.

In DNA, the CDR3 is TGTGCCAGCAGCTTAGAGGGGCCCACAGAGACCCAGTACTTC. The encoded protein is CASSLEGPTETQYF. The V and J genes are TRBV7-2 and TRBJ2-7; D perhaps matches TRBD1 (5 bases). The DNA end favors TRBJ2-5, so the J call may be wrong. This CDR3 contains 14 residues. Germline-derived CDR1 and CDR2 are SGHTA and FQGNSA.

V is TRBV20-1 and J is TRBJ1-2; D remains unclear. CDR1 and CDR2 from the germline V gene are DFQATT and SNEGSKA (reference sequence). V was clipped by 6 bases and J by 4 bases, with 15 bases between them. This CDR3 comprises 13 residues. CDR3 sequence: CSATSDICYGYTF. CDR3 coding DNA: TGCAGTGCAACTAGTGACATATGCTATGGCTACACCTTC.

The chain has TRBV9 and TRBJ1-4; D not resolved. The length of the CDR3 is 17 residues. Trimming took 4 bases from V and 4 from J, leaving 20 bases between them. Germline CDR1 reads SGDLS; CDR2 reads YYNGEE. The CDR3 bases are TGTGCCAGCAGCCCCTCATTCCGCCGGTCGATTAATGAAAAACTGTTTTTT. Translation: CASSPSFRRSINEKLFF. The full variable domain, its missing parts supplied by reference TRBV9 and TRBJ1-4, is DSGVTQTPKHLITATGQRVTLRCSPRSGDLSVYWYQQSLDQGLQFLIQYYNGEERAKGNILERFSAQQFPDLHSELNLSSLELGDSALYFCASSPSFRRSINEKLFFGSGTQLSVL.

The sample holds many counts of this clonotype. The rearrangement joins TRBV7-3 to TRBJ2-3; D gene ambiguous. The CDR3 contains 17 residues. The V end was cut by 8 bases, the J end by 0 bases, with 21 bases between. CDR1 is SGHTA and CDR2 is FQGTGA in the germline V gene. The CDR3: CASYPPRRAVSTDTQYF. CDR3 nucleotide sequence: TGTGCCAGCTATCCCCCGAGGCGCGCTGTAAGCACAGATACGCAGTATTTT.

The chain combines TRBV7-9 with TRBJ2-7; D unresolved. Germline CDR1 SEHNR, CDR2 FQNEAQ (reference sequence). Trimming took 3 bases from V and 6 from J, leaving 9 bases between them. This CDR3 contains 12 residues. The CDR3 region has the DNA TGTGCCAGCAGCTTCCCGGTTGGCGAGCAGTACTTC. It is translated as CASSFPVGEQYF.

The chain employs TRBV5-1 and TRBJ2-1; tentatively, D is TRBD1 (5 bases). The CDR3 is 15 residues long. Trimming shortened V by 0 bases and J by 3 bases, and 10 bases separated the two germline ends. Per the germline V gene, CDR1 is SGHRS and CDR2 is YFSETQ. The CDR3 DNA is TGCGCCAGCAGCTTGGAAGGGGCTGTCTACAATGAGCAGTTCTTC. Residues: CASSLEGAVYNEQFF.

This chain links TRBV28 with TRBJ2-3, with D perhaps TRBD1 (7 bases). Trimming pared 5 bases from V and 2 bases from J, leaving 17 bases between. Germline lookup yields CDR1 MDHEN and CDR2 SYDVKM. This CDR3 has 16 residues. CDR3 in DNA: TGTGCCAGCAGTCAATCAGGGGGGATTCTCACAGATACGCAGTATTTT. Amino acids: CASSQSGGILTDTQYF. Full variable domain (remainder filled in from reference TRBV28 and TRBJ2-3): DVKVTQSSRYLVKRTGEKVFLECVQDMDHENMFWYRQDPGLGLRLIYFSYDVKMKEKGDIPEGYSVSREKKERFSLILESASTNQTSMYLCASSQSGGILTDTQYFGPGTRLTVL.

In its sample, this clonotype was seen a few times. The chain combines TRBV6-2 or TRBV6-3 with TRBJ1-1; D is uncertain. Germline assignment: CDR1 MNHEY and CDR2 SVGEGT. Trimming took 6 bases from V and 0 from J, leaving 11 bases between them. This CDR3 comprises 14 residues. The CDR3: CASSLTRMNTEAFF. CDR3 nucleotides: TGTGCCAGCAGCTTAACACGGATGAACACTGAAGCTTTCTTT.